The clone carrying this T cell receptor beta chain was seen only once. Germline assignment: CDR1 SQVTM and CDR2 ANQGSEA. The germline V and J ends were trimmed by 4 bases and 11 bases, with 15 bases remaining between them. This CDR3 is 12 amino acids long. The sample belongs to a study of blood T cell repertoires in COVID-19. Turning to the study itself: Spain, Italy and the United States supplied samples that represented acute and convalescent COVID-19. Sources were T cells, B-cell-depleted T cells, or PBMCs; the material itself was cDNA or gDNA.

Seattle-derived patients entered the study during active infection and were followed longitudinally. Per the authors' pipeline: Nucleated cell number was recorded as an estimate derived from reference gene primer amplification. Here immunoSEQ multiplex PCR was the method, and the copy in TCRdb shows in-frame clones only, minus some. Clone size and the V and J calls come from that table; the DNA yielded D and trimming. Of around 150,000 clones in the sample, 80% to 90% were seen once. The source of this sequence is a woman in her seventies with COVID-19, enrolled during active disease. J is TRBJ2-4 and V is TRBV29-1; no definite D call. The sequenced sample consisted of peripheral blood. As DNA, the CDR3 is TGCAGCGTTGTCCCGGAGAACCAGCTTCAGTACTTC. It translates to CSVVPENQLQYF. Variable domain in full (rest from reference TRBV29-1 and TRBJ2-4): SAVISQKPSRDICQRGTSLTIQCQVDSQVTMMFWYRQQPGQSLTLIATANQGSEATYESGFVIDKFPISRPNLTFSTLTVSNMSPEDSSIYLCSVVPENQLQYFGAGTRLSVL.